What follows are 26 T cell receptor beta chains derived from one specimen sequenced in a study of blood T cells in healthy people across ages. Primers used in a second PCR of about 6 to 11 cycles were a sample-barcoded 5' primer and a J-beta primer mix. Using its own MiXCR run on the 5' RACE reads, TCRdb lists one record per CDR3 protein. The sample shows about 730,000 distinct CDR3 sequences, roughly two fifths of them seen only once. Specimen: blood. The receptor source for this set is a woman aged 60 to 75 in good health.

This chain uses TRBV19 with TRBJ2-7; D uncertain. CDR3 size: 13 residues. Germline lookup yields CDR1 LNHDA and CDR2 SQIVND (reference sequence). V was pared by 3 bases and J by 2 bases, with 8 bases between. The CDR3 loop reads CASSMAATYEQYF. CDR3 DNA: TGTGCCAGTAGTATGGCAGCCACCTACGAGCAGTACTTC.

The rearrangement links TRBV11-2 to TRBJ2-7; possible D gene TRBD1, 5 bases. The CDR3 is made up of 13 amino acids. Germline V gene lookup returns CDR1 SGHAT and CDR2 FQNNGV. Trimming left V 0 bases short and J 6 bases short, with 9 bases between. This CDR3 reads CASSLEVGAEQYF. CDR3 bases: TGTGCCAGCAGCTTAGAGGTAGGGGCCGAGCAGTACTTC. Supplemented by reference TRBV11-2 and TRBJ2-7, the full variable domain reads EAGVAQSPRYKIIEKRQSVAFWCNPISGHATLYWYQQILGQGPKLLIQFQNNGVVDDSQLPKDRFSAERLKGVDSTLKIQPAKLEDSAVYLCASSLEVGAEQYFGPGTRLTVT.

This clonotype appeared a few times. CDR3 in amino acids: CASSQESPPDTQYF. The CDR3 coding sequence is TGCGCCAGCAGCCAAGAGTCCCCTCCCGATACGCAGTATTTT. The chain couples TRBV4-1 to TRBJ2-3; D is unresolved. The CDR3 runs 14 residues. V lost 0 bases, J lost 6 bases, and 10 bases lay in between. The germline V gene encodes CDR1 MGHRA and CDR2 YSYEKL.

This clonotype was seen ten or more times. V is TRBV12-3 or TRBV12-4 and J is TRBJ2-1; maybe TRBD2 (5 bases). Trimming shortened V by 8 bases and J by 8 bases, and 22 bases separated the two germline ends. The CDR3 runs to 15 residues. CDR3 sequence reads: CASLPGLGLNDEQFF. Written as DNA, the CDR3 is TGTGCCAGCCTACCTGGACTGGGTTTGAATGATGAGCAGTTCTTC.

This clonotype was detected only a few times. The rearrangement links TRBV20-1 to TRBJ1-5, with 7 bases identical to TRBD1. V shed 6 bases and J 7 bases; nucleotides not matched to a gene: 15. CDR3 length: 15 amino acids. Germline CDR1 and CDR2: DFQATT and SNEGSKA (reference sequence). DNA of the CDR3: TGCAGTGCGGGAGGGGACAGCCTAGCAAGGCAGCCCCAGCATTTT. Translation gives CSAGGDSLARQPQHF.

The chain combines TRBV6-2 or TRBV6-3 with TRBJ2-5; D unclear. CDR1 is MNHEY and CDR2 is SVGEGT in the germline V gene. The CDR3 has 13 residues. Trimming took off 5 bases at V and 2 bases at J, with 9 bases between the two ends. The CDR3 here is CASSKLLQETQYF. The CDR3 DNA reads as TGTGCCAGCAGTAAACTACTTCAAGAGACCCAGTACTTC.

This clonotype was detected only a few times. The chain is built from TRBV27 and TRBJ1-4; D is possibly TRBD1 (5 bases). The CDR3 is 14 amino acids. Germline CDR1 is MNHEY and CDR2 is SMNVEV (reference sequence). V lost 3 bases to trimming and J lost 8 bases, with 13 bases between them. Here the CDR3 reads CASSLAEGREKLFF. CDR3 nucleotides: TGTGCCAGCAGTTTGGCGGAGGGGAGGGAAAAACTGTTTTTT.

This clonotype was counted once. A much bigger clone sits one base away, suggesting this may be a read error. The chain carries TRBV4-3 and TRBJ1-4; D gene ambiguous. The germline CDR1 and CDR2 sequences are LGHNA and YSLEER. Trimming cost V 0 bases and J 7 bases, with 12 bases left between them. This CDR3 region has 15 residues. The CDR3 DNA reads TGCGCCAGCAGCCAAGAATTAAGCCAGAGTGAAAAACTGTTTTTT. Its translation is CASSQELSQSEKLFF.

The chain uses TRBV7-8 and TRBJ2-1; no firm D call. V lost 2 bases, J lost 10 bases, and 12 bases lay in between. CDR1 is SGHVS and CDR2 is FQNEAQ in the germline V gene. The CDR3 covers 13 residues. CDR3 DNA sequence: TGTGCCAGCAGCTTAAGGGCCCCACAGGAGCAGTTCTTC. It encodes CASSLRAPQEQFF.

The chain recombines TRBV5-1 with TRBJ2-1, with D unclear. V lost 0 bases and J lost 10, with 17 bases in between. From germline, CDR1 is SGHRS and CDR2 YFSETQ. This CDR3 has 15 amino acids. CDR3 loop: CASSLDKLGVSEQFF. DNA for the CDR3: TGCGCCAGCAGCTTGGACAAACTGGGCGTTTCAGAGCAGTTCTTC.

There are many counts of this clonotype. J is TRBJ2-7 and V is TRBV25-1; TRBD2 aligns across 7 bases. The germline V gene has CDR1 MGHDK and CDR2 SYGVNS. The CDR3 spans 14 residues. Trimming took 4 bases from V and 2 from J; bases not matched to a gene: 5. The CDR3 DNA follows: TGTGCCAGCAGTGCCACCGGGACTACCTACGAGCAGTACTTC. This translates into CASSATGTTYEQYF.

This clonotype was picked up a small number of times. The rearrangement links TRBV7-8 to TRBJ2-7; TRBD2 might be the D (6 bases). V gave up 5 bases and J gave up 0 bases, with 20 bases separating them. The CDR3 runs to 17 residues. From germline, CDR1 is SGHVS and CDR2 FQNEAQ. CDR3 sequence: CASSVRDSKNSSYEQYF. The CDR3 nucleotides read TGTGCCAGCAGCGTCCGGGACTCCAAAAATAGCTCCTACGAGCAGTACTTC.

The V call is TRBV20-1, the J call TRBJ2-3; 9 positions match TRBD2. Unmatched junction bases numbered 7, after V lost 4 bases and J lost 2 bases. CDR3 length: 15 residues. Germline values: CDR1 DFQATT, CDR2 SNEGSKA (reference sequence). The CDR3 sequence: CSAIGAGGPTDTQYF. CDR3 DNA: TGCAGTGCTATAGGAGCGGGAGGTCCCACAGATACGCAGTATTTT.

The V gene is TRBV20-1, the J gene TRBJ2-7; the D is unclear. Trimming left V 2 bases short and J 3 bases short, with 11 bases between. Germline CDR1 is DFQATT and CDR2 is SNEGSKA (reference sequence). CDR3 length: 13 amino acids. The CDR3 coding sequence is TGCAGTGCTAGATTAGGGAAAATCTACGAGCAGTACTTC. Protein: CSARLGKIYEQYF.

On this clonotype itself: A read error may produce the germline difference seen at one junction end. The gene calls are TRBV18 and TRBJ2-1; a weak D match, TRBD2 (6 bases). CDR1 and CDR2 from the germline V gene are KGHSH and LQKENI. The CDR3 runs to 12 residues. In nucleotides, the CDR3 is TGTGCCAGCGCACCACCAGCGGGTGAGCAGTTCTTC. This sequence encodes CASAPPAGEQFF.

The chain employs TRBV20-1 and TRBJ1-5; D is perhaps TRBD1 (5 bases). The CDR3 is 14 amino acids. CDR1 DFQATT and CDR2 SNEGSKA come from the germline V gene (reference sequence). V was cut by 3 bases and J by 4 bases, with 13 bases left in between. The CDR3, as DNA: TGCAGTGCTAGGCCTGAGGGGAGTAATCAGCCCCAGCATTTT. This encodes CSARPEGSNQPQHF.

The sample holds a few counts of this clonotype. J is TRBJ2-3 and V is TRBV20-1; D may correspond to TRBD1 or TRBD2 (5 bases each). This CDR3 comprises 14 residues. Germline-derived CDR1 and CDR2 are DFQATT and SNEGSKA (reference sequence). Trimming removed 5 bases from V and 8 bases from J, with 20 bases in between. CDR3 coding DNA: TGCAGTGCTGAAGTGGGGACGGCCGGAGGTACGCAGTATTTT. This encodes CSAEVGTAGGTQYF.

The chain couples TRBV6-2 or TRBV6-3 to TRBJ1-3, with D tentatively TRBD1 (6 bases). V lost 6 bases and J 0 bases, leaving 18 bases between the germline ends. The V gene's germline CDR1 is MNHEY and CDR2 SVGEGT. This CDR3 spans 17 amino acids. CDR3 protein: CASSPNGQYISGNTIYF. The CDR3 DNA reads TGTGCCAGCAGCCCTAACGGACAGTACATCTCTGGAAACACCATATATTTT.

The V call is TRBV28, the J call TRBJ2-3; D is perhaps TRBD1 (7 bases). The CDR3 sequence is 14 residues long. Germline loops: CDR1 MDHEN, CDR2 SYDVKM. Trimming shortened V by 7 bases and J by 4 bases, and 15 bases separated the two germline ends. Here the CDR3 reads CASKQGGGADTQYF. CDR3 DNA: TGTGCCAGCAAGCAGGGGGGTGGTGCAGATACGCAGTATTTT.

The chain couples TRBV6-2 or TRBV6-3 to TRBJ2-3, with a possible D match to TRBD2 (6 bases). This CDR3 region has 15 residues. Germline V gene sequence: CDR1 MNHEY, CDR2 SVGEGT. Trimming left V 10 bases short and J 11 bases short, with 28 bases between. The DNA of the CDR3 is TGTGCCATCCTGAAGCCGGGACTCCCTCGGAATGAGCAGTATTTT. Encoded protein: CAILKPGLPRNEQYF.

The V gene is TRBV12-3 or TRBV12-4, the J gene TRBJ1-1; D is uncertain. The V and J ends lost 6 bases and 4 bases respectively, with 12 bases between them. There are 13 residues in the CDR3. CDR3 protein: CASSPRLGTEAFF. The CDR3 bases are TGTGCCAGCAGCCCGAGGTTGGGCACTGAAGCTTTCTTT.

This clonotype has only one observation. The rearrangement links TRBV5-1 to TRBJ1-1, with D possibly being TRBD1 (6 bases). Germline CDR1 and CDR2: SGHRS and YFSETQ. The CDR3 loop spans 15 amino acids. Trimming left V 1 base short and J 6 bases short, with 16 bases between. CDR3 in amino acids: CASSLLKQGVPEAFF. The CDR3 nucleotides read TGCGCCAGCAGCTTGCTTAAACAGGGCGTCCCTGAAGCTTTCTTT.

Remarks on this clonotype: An end of the junction does not agree with germline; a read error may underlie this. This chain uses TRBV7-2 with TRBJ1-1; weak D call: TRBD1 (6 bases). Germline CDR1 is SGHTA and CDR2 is FQGNSA. CDR3 length equals 14 residues. CDR3 nucleotides: TGTGCCAGCACAGATCAGGGGTCGAACGCTGAAGCTTTCTTT. It yields the protein CASTDQGSNAEAFF.

Many counts were recorded for this clonotype. The rearrangement joins TRBV7-2 to TRBJ2-5; 9 nucleotides agree with TRBD2. Trimming removed 4 bases from V and 7 bases from J; junction bases left unmatched: 7. Germline V CDR1 and CDR2: SGHTA, FQGNSA. The length of the CDR3 is 14 residues. In DNA form, the CDR3 reads TGTGCCAGCAGCTCCGCGGGACTAGCCCCGACCCAGTACTTC. Residues: CASSSAGLAPTQYF. The complete variable domain, with remaining parts taken from reference TRBV7-2 and TRBJ2-5, reads GAGVSQSPSNKVTEKGKDVELRCDPISGHTALYWYRQSLGQGLEFLIYFQGNSAPDKSGLPSDRFSAERTGGSVSTLTIQRTQQEDSAVYLCASSSAGLAPTQYFGPGTRLLVL.

The genes are TRBV20-1 and TRBJ2-3; 11 bases map to TRBD2. Germline CDR1 and CDR2: DFQATT and SNEGSKA (reference sequence). The V gene end was trimmed by 5 bases and the J gene end by 5 bases; junction bases not matched to a gene: 6. The CDR3 contains 14 residues. Here the CDR3 reads CSAETSGKIDTQYF. CDR3 nucleotide sequence: TGCAGTGCTGAGACTAGCGGGAAAATAGATACGCAGTATTTT.

A remark on this clonotype: A much larger clone is a single base away; this may be a read error. The V gene is TRBV29-1, the J gene TRBJ2-7, with a tentative D call TRBD1 (5 bases). The CDR3 is 13 residues long. Germline CDR1 reads SQVTM; CDR2 reads ANQGSEA. V dropped 3 bases and J dropped 7 bases, with 16 bases sitting between them. The CDR3 DNA sequence: TGCAGCGTTGAGATTCAGGGTGGGAATGAGCAGTACTTC. Its protein product is CSVEIQGGNEQYF.